Below, one T cell receptor (beta chain) is given with its context. Per the study methods: Reference gene primers were amplified, and this amplification served to estimate nucleated cell counts. Clones were read by immunoSEQ multiplex PCR, and TCRdb kept only the in-frame ones, dropping some. D and trimming come from the DNA, and the V and J calls and clone size come from that table. Here the sample spans about 200,000 clones, roughly 83% being singletons. Deletions cut 0 bases from V and 2 bases from J, with 9 bases between. The CDR3 has 15 residues. Germline values: CDR1 WSHSY, CDR2 SAAADI. The data were obtained in a study of blood T cell repertoires in COVID-19. All enrollees were about 18 to 89 years old and from about 24 US areas.

The sequence derives from a man aged 40-49 years with acute COVID-19. This chain uses TRBV10-2 with TRBJ2-3; maybe TRBD2 (5 bases). Material for sequencing was PBMCs or T cells enriched from blood (not recorded which). CDR3 amino acids: CASSESGGFTDTQYF. Here the CDR3 DNA reads TGCGCCAGCAGTGAGTCGGGCGGGTTCACAGATACGCAGTATTTT.